These T cell receptor beta chains were read from a single sample in a study of blood T cells in healthy people across ages. TCRdb reprocessed the 5' RACE reads via MiXCR and lists one record per CDR3 protein. This repertoire shows 920,000 or so distinct CDR3 sequences, 40% to 45% found once; its top ten account for under 20%. Specimen: blood. These receptors came from a woman aged 55-75 years in good health. Each CDR3 is given with its conserved first and last residue. The order of the fields is clone size, J gene, V gene, D gene, CDR3 protein, CDR3 DNA. D genes are given only for firm matches. Clone sizes are given selectively: once, few, many, or a class where the clone is expanded.

-,TRBJ2-5,TRBV15,TRBD2,CATHSRTSQETQYF,TGTGCCACCCATTCGAGGACTAGCCAAGAGACCCAGTACTTC
few,TRBJ2-1,TRBV5-1,-,CASSFQAYNEQFF,TGCGCCAGCAGCTTCCAGGCCTACAATGAGCAGTTCTTC
few,TRBJ1-4,TRBV20-1,-,CSARSHSEEWAKLFF,TGCAGTGCTAGGTCCCACAGTGAGGAGTGGGCAAAACTGTTTTTT
-,TRBJ2-7,TRBV6-6,TRBD2,CASSWLAGESNEQYF,TGTGCCAGCAGTTGGCTAGCGGGAGAGAGCAATGAGCAGTACTTC
-,TRBJ2-3,TRBV20-1,TRBD2,CSARLAGGPGDTQYF,TGCAGTGCTAGACTAGCGGGAGGGCCAGGGGATACGCAGTATTTT
few,TRBJ2-3,TRBV25-1,-,CAIHPAGDTQYF,TGTGCCATTCACCCCGCAGGGGATACGCAGTATTTT
few,TRBJ1-6,TRBV7-9,-,CASSFYGTESPLHF,TGTGCCAGCAGCTTCTACGGGACTGAGTCACCCCTCCACTTT
-,TRBJ2-7,TRBV20-1,TRBD2,CSAGTSGFREQYF,TGCAGTGCGGGGACTAGCGGCTTCAGGGAGCAGTACTTC
few,TRBJ1-1,TRBV12-3/TRBV12-4,-,CASSFVGGWTEAFF,TGTGCCAGCAGTTTCGTGGGGGGCTGGACTGAAGCTTTCTTT
-,TRBJ2-5,TRBV27,-,CASSLDRGEETQYF,TGTGCCAGCAGTTTGGACCGAGGCGAAGAGACCCAGTACTTC
-,TRBJ2-7,TRBV4-1,-,CASSQAHRVPYEQYF,TGCGCCAGCAGCCAGGCGCACAGGGTTCCCTACGAGCAGTACTTC
-,TRBJ2-3,TRBV29-1,-,CSVGSAGTDTQYF,TGCAGCGTTGGTTCAGCTGGCACAGATACGCAGTATTTT
-,TRBJ2-1,TRBV24-1,TRBD2,CATSDPLAGGFSDEQFF,TGTGCCACCAGTGATCCACTAGCGGGAGGGTTTAGCGATGAGCAGTTCTTC
-,TRBJ2-7,TRBV29-1,-,CSVGVDSSYEQYF,TGCAGCGTTGGGGTGGACTCTTCCTACGAGCAGTACTTC
few,TRBJ2-1,TRBV3-1,-,CASSQVHLGREQFF,TGTGCCAGCAGCCAAGTTCATCTAGGACGTGAGCAGTTCTTC
many,TRBJ2-7,TRBV4-2,-,CASSQGASSYEQYF,TGTGCCAGCAGCCAAGGGGCTAGCTCCTACGAGCAGTACTTC
-,TRBJ1-1,TRBV10-3,-,CAISESPIYGAFF,TGTGCCATCAGTGAGTCACCCATCTACGGAGCTTTCTTT
few,TRBJ2-7,TRBV7-2,TRBD2,CASSSGLVTYEQYF,TGTGCCAGCAGCTCGGGACTAGTCACATACGAGCAGTACTTC
-,TRBJ2-7,TRBV6-6,TRBD2,CASSGGESSGFSYEQYF,TGTGCCAGCAGCGGAGGAGAATCTAGCGGGTTCTCCTACGAGCAGTACTTC
-,TRBJ2-5,TRBV20-1,-,CSARDEKDLAQETQYF,TGCAGTGCTAGAGATGAGAAGGACCTAGCTCAAGAGACCCAGTACTTC
-,TRBJ2-2,TRBV7-6,TRBD1,CASNPTGVAGELFF,TGTGCCAGCAACCCGACAGGGGTGGCCGGGGAGCTGTTTTTT
-,TRBJ2-4,TRBV19,TRBD1,CASTQRGQGSNIQYF,TGTGCCAGTACCCAAAGGGGACAGGGGTCCAACATTCAGTACTTC
-,TRBJ2-3,TRBV7-9,TRBD1,CASSPPPAPGQVADTQYF,TGTGCCAGCAGCCCACCGCCCGCACCGGGACAGGTGGCAGATACGCAGTATTTT
-,TRBJ1-1,TRBV6-1,-,CASSEEGGTEAFF,TGTGCCAGCAGTGAAGAAGGGGGCACTGAAGCTTTCTTT
-,TRBJ2-4,TRBV28,-,CASSAVTEGKNIQYF,TGTGCCAGCAGCGCCGTGACAGAGGGCAAAAACATTCAGTACTTC
-,TRBJ1-5,TRBV16,TRBD1,CASSQGLGQGNQPQHF,TGTGCCAGCAGCCAAGGCCTCGGACAGGGGAATCAGCCCCAGCATTTT
-,TRBJ2-1,TRBV6-5,TRBD2,CASRLAASYNEQFF,TGTGCCAGCCGACTAGCGGCTTCCTACAATGAGCAGTTCTTC
-,TRBJ2-7,TRBV28,-,CATLSGVSYEQYF,TGTGCCACGCTGTCGGGGGTCTCCTACGAGCAGTACTTC
-,TRBJ2-6,TRBV5-6,-,CASSFRVLSAGANVLTF,TGTGCCAGCAGCTTCAGGGTTCTAAGTGCTGGGGCCAACGTCCTGACTTTC
once,TRBJ2-3,TRBV4-1,TRBD2,CTSSQEPSGGSTDTQYF,TGCACCAGCAGCCAAGAACCCAGCGGGGGAAGCACAGATACGCAGTATTTT
-,TRBJ2-7,TRBV9,TRBD2,CASSIRLAGHEQYF,TGTGCCAGCAGCATCCGACTAGCGGGACATGAGCAGTACTTC
few,TRBJ2-7,TRBV5-1,-,CASSPGTLLANYEQYF,TGCGCCAGCAGCCCCGGGACCCTACTCGCTAACTACGAGCAGTACTTC
few,TRBJ1-1,TRBV14,-,CASSQRRDTEAFF,TGTGCCAGCAGCCAAAGAAGGGACACTGAAGCTTTCTTT
few,TRBJ2-1,TRBV7-9,TRBD2,CASSLPGLAGEGSYNEQFF,TGTGCCAGCAGCTTACCGGGACTAGCGGGAGAGGGGTCCTACAATGAGCAGTTCTTC
few,TRBJ2-7,TRBV10-3,-,CAISEATSSYEQYF,TGTGCCATCAGTGAGGCTACCTCCTCCTACGAGCAGTACTTC
few,TRBJ2-7,TRBV27,TRBD2,CASRASGSRNEQYF,TGTGCCAGCAGGGCTAGCGGGAGTCGAAACGAGCAGTACTTC
-,TRBJ2-1,TRBV6-5,-,CASSSAEVGNEQFF,TGTGCCAGCAGTTCCGCCGAAGTGGGTAATGAGCAGTTCTTC
-,TRBJ2-5,TRBV28,-,CASYAPGTGETQYF,TGTGCCAGCTACGCTCCCGGGACGGGAGAGACCCAGTACTTC
once,TRBJ2-3,TRBV5-1,TRBD2,CASSFYFSLAGRNTDTQYF,TGCGCCAGCAGCTTCTATTTTTCGCTAGCGGGGCGCAACACAGATACGCAGTATTTT
-,TRBJ2-6,TRBV7-9,-,CASSSYRTGANVLTF,TGTGCCAGCAGCTCCTACAGAACTGGGGCCAACGTCCTGACTTTC
-,TRBJ2-5,TRBV11-1,TRBD2,CASSFSSGRGEQYF,TGTGCCAGCAGCTTCTCTAGCGGGAGGGGAGAGCAGTACTTC
once,TRBJ2-5,TRBV5-1,TRBD1,CASSQDREWQETQYF,TGCGCCAGCAGCCAGGACAGGGAGTGGCAAGAGACCCAGTACTTC
once,TRBJ2-5,TRBV12-3/TRBV12-4,-,CANSLRVGTQYF,TGTGCCAACAGTTTAAGGGTCGGTACCCAGTACTTC
few,TRBJ2-5,TRBV20-1,-,CSSRREPVTETQYF,TGCAGTTCACGCAGGGAACCGGTCACTGAGACCCAGTACTTC
-,TRBJ1-4,TRBV15,TRBD1,CATSRAGTGDATNEKLFF,TGTGCCACCAGCAGGGCCGGGACAGGCGACGCAACTAATGAAAAACTGTTTTTT
-,TRBJ2-4,TRBV20-1,-,CSARDVVRGGLSPNIQYF,TGCAGTGCTAGAGACGTGGTCAGGGGGGGACTCTCCCCAAACATTCAGTACTTC
-,TRBJ2-7,TRBV10-2,-,CASSDRRRPNEQYF,TGCGCCAGCAGTGACCGCCGCCGTCCTAACGAGCAGTACTTC
-,TRBJ2-4,TRBV20-1,TRBD2,CSARVLGTNLGEQYF,TGCAGTGCTAGAGTCCTCGGGACTAACCTTGGTGAGCAGTACTTC
-,TRBJ1-5,TRBV6-2/TRBV6-3,-,CASSYGLWGSNQPQHF,TGTGCCAGCAGTTACGGGTTATGGGGGTCCAATCAGCCCCAGCATTTT
-,TRBJ1-2,TRBV6-1,-,CASSTSRRRREREYGYTF,TGTGCCAGCAGTACCTCAAGGCGACGGAGGGAACGCGAATATGGCTACACCTTC
-,TRBJ2-7,TRBV6-5,TRBD1,CASSGTVSSYEQYF,TGTGCCAGCTCCGGGACAGTGAGCTCCTACGAGCAGTACTTC
-,TRBJ2-1,TRBV24-1,-,CATSLGSGKSVKDNEQFF,TGTGCCACCAGTCTCGGGTCTGGTAAGTCCGTAAAAGACAATGAGCAGTTCTTC
-,TRBJ2-6,TRBV6-1,-,CASTNQRTVSGANVLTF,TGTGCCAGCACCAACCAACGGACGGTTTCTGGGGCCAACGTCCTGACTTTC
-,TRBJ2-3,TRBV20-1,-,CSARDNGDAQYF,TGCAGTGCTAGAGATAACGGGGACGCGCAGTATTTT
few,TRBJ2-7,TRBV7-2,-,CASSQAPTRRNYEQYF,TGTGCCAGCAGCCAGGCCCCCACACGGAGGAACTACGAGCAGTACTTC